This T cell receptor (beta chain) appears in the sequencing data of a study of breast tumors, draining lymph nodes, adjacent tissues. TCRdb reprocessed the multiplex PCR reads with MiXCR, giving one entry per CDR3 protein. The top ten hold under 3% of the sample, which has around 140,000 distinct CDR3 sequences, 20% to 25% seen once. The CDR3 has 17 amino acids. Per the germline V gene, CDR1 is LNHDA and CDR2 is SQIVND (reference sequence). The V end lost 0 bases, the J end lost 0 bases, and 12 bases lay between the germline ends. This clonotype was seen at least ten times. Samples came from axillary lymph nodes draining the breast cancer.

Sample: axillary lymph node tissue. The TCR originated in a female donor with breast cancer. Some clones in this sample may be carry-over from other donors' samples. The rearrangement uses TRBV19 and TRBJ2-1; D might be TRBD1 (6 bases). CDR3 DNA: TGTGCCAGTAGTATAGATGGGGGACACAACTCCTACAATGAGCAGTTCTTC. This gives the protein CASSIDGGHNSYNEQFF. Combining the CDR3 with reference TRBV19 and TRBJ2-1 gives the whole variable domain DGGITQSPKYLFRKEGQNVTLSCEQNLNHDAMYWYRQDPGQGLRLIYYSQIVNDFQKGDIAEGYSVSREKKESFPLTVTSAQKNPTAFYLCASSIDGGHNSYNEQFFGPGTRLTVL.